The clone carrying this TCR beta chain was seen a handful of times. The CDR3 covers 13 residues. With 4 bases removed from V and 5 bases from J, the gap between germline ends came to 12 bases. Germline CDR1 reads DFQATT; CDR2 reads SNEGSKA (reference sequence). These data originate in a study of response to subunit inactivated influenza vaccine. In TCRdb, the RT-PCR reads were re-called with MiXCR into one record per CDR3 protein. The sample yields 540,000 or so distinct CDR3 sequences, approximately 12% seen once. Source: PBMCs from blood, taken about 40 days after vaccination. V gene TRBV20-1 combines with J gene TRBJ2-1; the D gene is possibly TRBD1 (5 bases). The sequence was obtained from a man aged 50-60 years who received an inactivated influenza vaccine. The CDR3 loop reads CSATLAGHNEQFF. CDR3 nucleotides: TGCAGTGCTACCTTGGCAGGGCACAATGAGCAGTTCTTC.